This T cell receptor (beta chain) was recovered during a study of cytomegalovirus exposure and HLA in healthy donors. At the level of the study: The 90 to 150 validation repertoires used the same platform as the 650 to 750 first-cohort repertoires, a later analysis reported. The study's findings and limits: Later, an analysis found that TCR clusters from the first cohort tended to co-occur in the 130 or so validation repertoires.

The assay was immunoSEQ multiplex PCR, and TCRdb's table has in-frame clones only and misses some. This sample has some 200,000 clones, with around 81% found just once. The CDR3 has 13 residues. The ends were cut back, 5 bases at V and 1 base at J, with 9 bases in the middle. CDR1 and CDR2 (germline): SGHAT, FQNNGV. This clone has just a few counts. As yet, its antigen is unknown. The sequence derives from a woman in her late teens or twenties in good health and CMV-seropositive. Sequenced input: PBMCs. The chain joins TRBV11-2 to TRBJ2-7; D possibly corresponds to TRBD2 (5 bases). CDR3: CASSDTGSYEQYF. The CDR3 coding sequence is TGTGCCAGCAGCGACACGGGGTCCTACGAGCAGTACTTC.